This TCR beta chain was sequenced during a study of T cells in tuberculosis. On the study more broadly: Sequenced TCRs come from CD1B-GMM tetramer-binding T cells.

After thawing and overnight rest, PBMC were stained with GMM-loaded CD1B tetramer, viability dye and anti-CD3 for sorting. CD1B tetramers were loaded with Rhodococcus equi-derived C32 glucose monomycolate. Each donor contributed some 100,000 sorted tetramer-negative cells. TCR-alpha and TCR-beta chains were sequenced unpaired. Profiling relied on immunoSEQ multiplex PCR, and the TCRdb table lists in-frame clones only, not all of them. The sample consists of 80,000 to 100,000 clones, roughly 93% of them appearing once. Germline lookup yields CDR1 MGHRA and CDR2 YSYEKL. The CDR3 is 16 amino acids. V gave up 4 bases and J gave up 0 bases; unmatched junction bases: 4.

This clonotype originated in an adult woman with latent tuberculosis. Source material: CD1b-GMM tetramer-negative cells sorted from PBMCs. This sequence joins TRBV4-1 and TRBJ2-2, with TRBD1 matching 8 bases. The CDR3 nucleotides are TGCGCCAGCAGCCCCGGACAGGGTACGAACACCGGGGAGCTGTTTTTT. This codes for CASSPGQGTNTGELFF.